This TCR beta chain was observed in a study of CD8 T cells in ankylosing spondylitis. Study outcomes and limitations: Apparently characteristic of ankylosing spondylitis blood was a TCR beta motif (eight highly homologous variants).

Germline assignment: CDR1 DFQATT and CDR2 SNEGSKA (reference sequence). The CDR3 consists of 19 residues. Notes on this clonotype: Its antigen is not identified.

As the method for making TCR beta libraries, quantitative 5'-RACE with molecular barcodes was used. TCRdb fed the 5' RACE reads into MiXCR, producing one record per CDR3 protein. Seen here are some 70,000 distinct CDR3 sequences, about 5.2% observed once, and the top ten hold over 2%. This chain links TRBV20-1 with TRBJ2-7; D possibly matches TRBD1 or TRBD2 (5 bases each). This clonotype was obtained from a male donor with ankylosing spondylitis or in good health (not recorded which). Sequencing was performed on blood, either unsorted or a sorted T cell fraction (not recorded which). CDR3 loop: CSSRGNFPGLALLTYEQYF. The CDR3 nucleotides read TGCAGCTCTAGAGGCAACTTTCCGGGGCTGGCGCTCTTAACCTACGAGCAGTACTTC.